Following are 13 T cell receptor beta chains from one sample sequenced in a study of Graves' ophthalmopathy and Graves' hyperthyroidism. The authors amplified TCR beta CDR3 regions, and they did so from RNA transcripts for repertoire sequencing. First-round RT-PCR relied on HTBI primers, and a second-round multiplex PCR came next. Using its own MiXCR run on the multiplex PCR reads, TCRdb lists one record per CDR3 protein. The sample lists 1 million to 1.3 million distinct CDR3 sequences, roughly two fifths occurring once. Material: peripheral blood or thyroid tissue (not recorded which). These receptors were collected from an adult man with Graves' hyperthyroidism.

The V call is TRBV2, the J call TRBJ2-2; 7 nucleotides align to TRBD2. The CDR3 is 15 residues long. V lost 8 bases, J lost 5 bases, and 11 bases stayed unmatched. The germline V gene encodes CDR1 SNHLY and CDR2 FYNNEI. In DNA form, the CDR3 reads TGTGCCAGCCCCCAGACTAGCTTGGGGACCGGGGAGCTGTTTTTT. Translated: CASPQTSLGTGELFF.

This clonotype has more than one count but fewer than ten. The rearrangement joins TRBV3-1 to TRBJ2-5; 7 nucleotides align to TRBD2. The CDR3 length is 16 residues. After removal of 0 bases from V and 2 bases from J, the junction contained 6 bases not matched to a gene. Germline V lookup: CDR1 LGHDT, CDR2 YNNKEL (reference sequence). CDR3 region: CASSQDQIGGQETQYF. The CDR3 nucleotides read TGTGCCAGCAGCCAAGATCAGATCGGGGGGCAAGAGACCCAGTACTTC.

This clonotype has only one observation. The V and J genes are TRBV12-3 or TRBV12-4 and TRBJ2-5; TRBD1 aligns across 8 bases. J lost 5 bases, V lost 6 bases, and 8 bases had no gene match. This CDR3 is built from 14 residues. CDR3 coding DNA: TGTGCCAGCAGCCCCCGCCGGGACAGGGAGACCCAGTACTTC. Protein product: CASSPRRDRETQYF.

The CDR3 region has the DNA TGCAGAGTTCTTCGGAAGCGGGGCGGAGAGACCCAGCATTTT. Translating it yields CRVLRKRGGETQHF. The V call is TRBV29-1, the J call TRBJ1-5, with D tentatively TRBD1 (5 bases). CDR3 length equals 14 residues. Germline CDR1 and CDR2: SQVTM and ANQGSEA.

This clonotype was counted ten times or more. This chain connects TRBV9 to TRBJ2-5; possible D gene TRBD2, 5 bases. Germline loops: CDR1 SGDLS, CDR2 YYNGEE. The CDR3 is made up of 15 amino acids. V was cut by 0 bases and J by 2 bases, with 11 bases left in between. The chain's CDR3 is CASSVGGDIQETQYF. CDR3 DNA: TGTGCCAGCAGCGTAGGGGGAGATATTCAAGAGACCCAGTACTTC.

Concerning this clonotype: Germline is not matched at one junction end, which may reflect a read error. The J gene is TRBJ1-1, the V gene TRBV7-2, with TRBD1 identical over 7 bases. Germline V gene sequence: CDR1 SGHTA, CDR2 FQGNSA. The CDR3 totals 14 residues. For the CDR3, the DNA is TGTGCCAGCACCGGGAAGGACAGGAACACTAAAGCTTTCTTT. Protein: CASTGKDRNTKAFF.

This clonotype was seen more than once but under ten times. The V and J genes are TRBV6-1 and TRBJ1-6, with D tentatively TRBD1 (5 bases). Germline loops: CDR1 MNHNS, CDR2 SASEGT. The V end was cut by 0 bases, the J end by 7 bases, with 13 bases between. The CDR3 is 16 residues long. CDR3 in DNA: TGTGCCAGCAGTGAAGCGGGGGGAACCCGCAATTCACCCCTCCACTTT. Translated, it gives CASSEAGGTRNSPLHF.

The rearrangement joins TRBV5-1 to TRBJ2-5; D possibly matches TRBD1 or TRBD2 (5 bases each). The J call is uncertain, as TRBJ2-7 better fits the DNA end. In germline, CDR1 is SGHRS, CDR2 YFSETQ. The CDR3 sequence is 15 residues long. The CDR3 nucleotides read TGCGCCAGCAGCTTTTTGGGGGTCCCGCCCTACGAGCAGTACTTC. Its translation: CASSFLGVPPYEQYF.

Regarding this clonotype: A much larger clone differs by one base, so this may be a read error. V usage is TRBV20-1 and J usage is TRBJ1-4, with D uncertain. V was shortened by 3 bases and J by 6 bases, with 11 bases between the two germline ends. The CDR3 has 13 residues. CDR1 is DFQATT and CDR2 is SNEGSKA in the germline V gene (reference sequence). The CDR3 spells CSARPGYHEKLFF. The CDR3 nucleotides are TGCAGTGCTAGGCCGGGATACCATGAAAAACTGTTTTTT.

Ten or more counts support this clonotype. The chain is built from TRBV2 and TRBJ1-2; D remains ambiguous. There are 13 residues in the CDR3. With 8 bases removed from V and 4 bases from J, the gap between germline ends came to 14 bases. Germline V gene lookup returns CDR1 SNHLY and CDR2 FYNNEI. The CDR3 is CASLPEDFYGYTF. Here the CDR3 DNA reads TGTGCCAGCTTACCAGAGGACTTCTATGGCTACACCTTC.

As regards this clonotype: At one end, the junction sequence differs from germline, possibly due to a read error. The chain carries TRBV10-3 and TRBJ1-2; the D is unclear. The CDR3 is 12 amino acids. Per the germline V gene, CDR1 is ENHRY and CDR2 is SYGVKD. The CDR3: CASSESVAGYTF. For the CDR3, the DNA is TGTGCCAGCAGTGAGTCAGTAGCCGGCTACACCTTC.

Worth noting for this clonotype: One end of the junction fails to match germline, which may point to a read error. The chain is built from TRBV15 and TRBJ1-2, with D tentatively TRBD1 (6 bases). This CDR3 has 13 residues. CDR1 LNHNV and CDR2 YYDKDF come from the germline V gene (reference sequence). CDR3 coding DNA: TGTGCCGCCAGCACGGGGCTCCAGGGGGGCTACACCTTC. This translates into CAASTGLQGGYTF.

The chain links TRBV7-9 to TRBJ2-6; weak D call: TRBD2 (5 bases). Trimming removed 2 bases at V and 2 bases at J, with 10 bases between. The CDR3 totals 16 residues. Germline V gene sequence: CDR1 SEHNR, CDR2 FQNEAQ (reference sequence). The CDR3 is CASSLWGAPGANVLTF. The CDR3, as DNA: TGTGCCAGCAGCTTATGGGGAGCCCCTGGGGCCAACGTCCTGACTTTC.